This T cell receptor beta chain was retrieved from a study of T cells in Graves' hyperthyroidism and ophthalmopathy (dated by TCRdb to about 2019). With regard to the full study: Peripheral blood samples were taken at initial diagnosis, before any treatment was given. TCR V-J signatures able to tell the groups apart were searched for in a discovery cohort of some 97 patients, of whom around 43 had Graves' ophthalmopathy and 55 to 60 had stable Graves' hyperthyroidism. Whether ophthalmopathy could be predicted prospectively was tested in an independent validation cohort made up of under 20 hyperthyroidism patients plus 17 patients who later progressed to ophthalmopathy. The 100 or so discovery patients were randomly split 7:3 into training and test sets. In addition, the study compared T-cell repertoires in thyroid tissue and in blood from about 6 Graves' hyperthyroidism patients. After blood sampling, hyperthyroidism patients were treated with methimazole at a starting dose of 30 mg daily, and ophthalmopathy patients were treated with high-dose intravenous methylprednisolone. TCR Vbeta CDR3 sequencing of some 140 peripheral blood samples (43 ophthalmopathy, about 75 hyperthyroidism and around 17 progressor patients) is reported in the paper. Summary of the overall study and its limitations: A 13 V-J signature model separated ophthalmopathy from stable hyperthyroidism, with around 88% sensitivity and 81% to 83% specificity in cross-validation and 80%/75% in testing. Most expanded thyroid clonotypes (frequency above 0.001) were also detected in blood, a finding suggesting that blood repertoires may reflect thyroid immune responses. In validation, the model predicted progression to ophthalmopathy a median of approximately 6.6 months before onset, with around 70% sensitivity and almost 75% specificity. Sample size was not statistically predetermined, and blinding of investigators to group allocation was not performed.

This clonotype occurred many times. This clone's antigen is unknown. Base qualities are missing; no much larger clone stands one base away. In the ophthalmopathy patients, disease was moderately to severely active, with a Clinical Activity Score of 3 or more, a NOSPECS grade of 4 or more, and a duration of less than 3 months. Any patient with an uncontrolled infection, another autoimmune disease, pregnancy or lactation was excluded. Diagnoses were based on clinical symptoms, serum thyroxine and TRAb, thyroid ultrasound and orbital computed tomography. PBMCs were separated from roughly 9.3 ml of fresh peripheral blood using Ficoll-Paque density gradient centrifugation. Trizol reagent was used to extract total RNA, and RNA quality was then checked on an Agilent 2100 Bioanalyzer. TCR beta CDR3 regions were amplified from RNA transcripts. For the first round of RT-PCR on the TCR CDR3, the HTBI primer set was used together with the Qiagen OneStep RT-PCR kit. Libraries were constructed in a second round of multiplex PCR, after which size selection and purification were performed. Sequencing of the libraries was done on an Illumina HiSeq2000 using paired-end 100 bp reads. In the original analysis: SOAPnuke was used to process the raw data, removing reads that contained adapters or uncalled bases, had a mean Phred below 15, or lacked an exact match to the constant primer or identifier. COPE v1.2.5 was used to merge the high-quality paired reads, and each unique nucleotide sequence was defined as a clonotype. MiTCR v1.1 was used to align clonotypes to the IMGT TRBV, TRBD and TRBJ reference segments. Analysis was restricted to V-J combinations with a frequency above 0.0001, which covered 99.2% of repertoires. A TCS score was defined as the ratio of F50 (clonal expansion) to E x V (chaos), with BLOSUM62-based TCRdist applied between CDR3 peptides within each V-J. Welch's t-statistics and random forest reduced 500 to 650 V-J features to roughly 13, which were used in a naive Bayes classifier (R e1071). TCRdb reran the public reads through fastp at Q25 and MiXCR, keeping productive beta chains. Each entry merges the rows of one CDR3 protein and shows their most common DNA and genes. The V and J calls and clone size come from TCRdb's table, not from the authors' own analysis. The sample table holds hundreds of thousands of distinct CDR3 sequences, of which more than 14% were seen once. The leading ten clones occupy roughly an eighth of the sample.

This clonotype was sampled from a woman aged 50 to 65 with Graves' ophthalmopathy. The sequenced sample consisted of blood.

At the DNA level, the sequence is TGTGCCAGCAGTTTAGGTAGCGGGAGGGCCTTAGGCAACGAGCAGTACTTC. This codes for CASSLGSGRALGNEQYF. This chain is built from TRBV27 and TRBJ2-7, and 11 junctional nucleotides match TRBD2. Ends trimmed: V by 2 bases, J by 5 bases; bases unmatched to a gene: 11. Its CDR3 holds 17 amino acids, cysteine through phenylalanine. The kept DNA is CDR3 alone, 51 bases in frame from the first base. The CDR1 and CDR2 encoded by the germline V gene (reference sequence) are MNHEY and SMNVEV.